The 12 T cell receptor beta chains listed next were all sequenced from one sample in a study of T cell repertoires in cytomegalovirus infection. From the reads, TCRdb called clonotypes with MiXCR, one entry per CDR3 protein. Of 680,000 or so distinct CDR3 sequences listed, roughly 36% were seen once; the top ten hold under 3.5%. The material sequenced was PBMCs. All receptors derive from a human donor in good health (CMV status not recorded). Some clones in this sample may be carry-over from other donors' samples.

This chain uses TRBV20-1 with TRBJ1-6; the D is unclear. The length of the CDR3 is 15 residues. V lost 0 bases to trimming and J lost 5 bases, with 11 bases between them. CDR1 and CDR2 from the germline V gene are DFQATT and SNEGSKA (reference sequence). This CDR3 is CSARDRRRDNSPLHF. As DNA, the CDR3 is TGCAGTGCTAGAGATCGCAGGAGGGATAATTCACCCCTCCACTTT.

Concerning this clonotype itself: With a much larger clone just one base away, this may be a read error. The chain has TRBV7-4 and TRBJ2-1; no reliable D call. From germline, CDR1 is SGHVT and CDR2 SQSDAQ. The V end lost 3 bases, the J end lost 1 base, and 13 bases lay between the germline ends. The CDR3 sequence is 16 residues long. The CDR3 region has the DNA TGTGCCAGCAGCTTCCAGGTCAGTTGGTCCTACAATGAGCAGTTCTTC. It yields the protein CASSFQVSWSYNEQFF.

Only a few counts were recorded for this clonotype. DNA for the CDR3: TGTGCCAGCAGCCCACTAGCGGGGGGGCCGGGTGAGCAGTTCTTC. It is translated as CASSPLAGGPGEQFF. J is TRBJ2-1 and V is TRBV2, with 13 bases fitting TRBD2. Germline trimming cut 6 bases from V and 9 bases from J; bases unmatched to any gene: 8. CDR1 and CDR2 from the germline V gene are SNHLY and FYNNEI. The CDR3 consists of 15 residues.

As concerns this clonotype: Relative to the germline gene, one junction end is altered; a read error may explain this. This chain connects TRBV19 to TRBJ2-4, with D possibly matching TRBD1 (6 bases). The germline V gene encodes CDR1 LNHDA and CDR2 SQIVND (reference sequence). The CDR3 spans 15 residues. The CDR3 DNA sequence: TGTGCCAGTACTATACACAGGGACACCAAAAACATTCAGTACTTC. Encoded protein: CASTIHRDTKNIQYF. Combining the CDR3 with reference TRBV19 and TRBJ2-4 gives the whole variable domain DGGITQSPKYLFRKEGQNVTLSCEQNLNHDAMYWYRQDPGQGLRLIYYSQIVNDFQKGDIAEGYSVSREKKESFPLTVTSAQKNPTAFYLCASTIHRDTKNIQYFGAGTRLSVL.

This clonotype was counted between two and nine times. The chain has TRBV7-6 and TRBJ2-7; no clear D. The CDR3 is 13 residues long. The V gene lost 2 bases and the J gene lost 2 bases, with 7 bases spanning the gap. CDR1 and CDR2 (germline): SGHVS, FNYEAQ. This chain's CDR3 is CASSLNQAYEQYF. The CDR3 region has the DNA TGTGCCAGCAGCTTAAATCAGGCCTACGAGCAGTACTTC.

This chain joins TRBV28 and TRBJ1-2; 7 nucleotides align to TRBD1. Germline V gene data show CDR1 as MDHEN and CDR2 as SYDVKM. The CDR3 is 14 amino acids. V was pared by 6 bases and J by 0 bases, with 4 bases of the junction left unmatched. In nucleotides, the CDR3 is TGTGCCAGCAGCCGGGACAGATCTAACTATGGCTACACCTTC. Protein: CASSRDRSNYGYTF.

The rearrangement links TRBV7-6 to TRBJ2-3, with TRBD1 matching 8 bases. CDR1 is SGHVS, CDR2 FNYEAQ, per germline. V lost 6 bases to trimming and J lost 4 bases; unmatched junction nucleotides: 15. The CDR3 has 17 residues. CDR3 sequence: CASSREGQGGLSDTQYF. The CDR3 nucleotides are TGTGCCAGCAGTCGCGAAGGACAGGGCGGACTATCAGATACGCAGTATTTT.

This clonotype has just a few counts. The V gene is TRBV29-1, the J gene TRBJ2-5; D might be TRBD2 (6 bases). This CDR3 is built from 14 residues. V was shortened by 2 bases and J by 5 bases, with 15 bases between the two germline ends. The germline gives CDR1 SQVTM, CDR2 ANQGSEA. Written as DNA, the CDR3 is TGCAGCGTTGAACTGCGGGGCTTGGGGGAGACCCAGTACTTC. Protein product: CSVELRGLGETQYF.

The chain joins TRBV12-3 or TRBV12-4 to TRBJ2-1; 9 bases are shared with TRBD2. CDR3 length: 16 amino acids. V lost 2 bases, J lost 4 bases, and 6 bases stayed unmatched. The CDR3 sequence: CASSLRASGVYNEQFF. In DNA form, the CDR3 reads TGTGCCAGCAGTTTAAGGGCTAGCGGGGTGTACAATGAGCAGTTCTTC.

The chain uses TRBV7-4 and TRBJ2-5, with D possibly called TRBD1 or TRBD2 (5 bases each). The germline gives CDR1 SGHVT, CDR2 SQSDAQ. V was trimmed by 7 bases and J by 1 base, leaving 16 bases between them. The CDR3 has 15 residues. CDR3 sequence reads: CASKGLGATQETQYF. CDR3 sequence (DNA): TGTGCCAGCAAGGGGCTGGGAGCCACCCAAGAGACCCAGTACTTC.

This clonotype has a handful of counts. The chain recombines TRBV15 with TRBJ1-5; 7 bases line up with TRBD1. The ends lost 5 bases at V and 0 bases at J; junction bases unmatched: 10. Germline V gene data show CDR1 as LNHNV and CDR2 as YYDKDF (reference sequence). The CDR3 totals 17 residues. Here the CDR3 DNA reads TGTGCCACCAGCGGAACAGGGGTTCGCTATAGCAATCAGCCCCAGCATTTT. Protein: CATSGTGVRYSNQPQHF.

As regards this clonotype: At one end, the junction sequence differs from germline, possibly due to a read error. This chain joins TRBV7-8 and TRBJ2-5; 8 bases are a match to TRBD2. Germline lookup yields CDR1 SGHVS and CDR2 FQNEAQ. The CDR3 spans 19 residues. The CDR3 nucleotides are TGTTCCAGCAGCTTAAGACCCCCCACCTCGGGGGGGCAACAAGAGACCCAGTACTTC. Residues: CSSSLRPPTSGGQQETQYF.